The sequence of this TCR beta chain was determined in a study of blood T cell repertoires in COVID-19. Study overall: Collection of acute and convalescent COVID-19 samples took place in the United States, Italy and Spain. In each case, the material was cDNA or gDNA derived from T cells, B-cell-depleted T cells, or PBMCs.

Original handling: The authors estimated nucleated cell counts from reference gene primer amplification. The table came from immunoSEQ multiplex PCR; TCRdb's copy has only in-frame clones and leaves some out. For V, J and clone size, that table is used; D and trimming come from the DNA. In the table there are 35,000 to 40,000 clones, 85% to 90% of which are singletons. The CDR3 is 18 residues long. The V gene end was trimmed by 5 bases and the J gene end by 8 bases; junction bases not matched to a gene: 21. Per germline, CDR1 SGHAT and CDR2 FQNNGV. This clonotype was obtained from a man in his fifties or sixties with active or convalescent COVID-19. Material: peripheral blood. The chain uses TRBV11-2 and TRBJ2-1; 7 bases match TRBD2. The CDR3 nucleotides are TGTGCCAGCAGCGCACGATTCAGGAGGACTAGGGCAAAGGATGAGCAGTTCTTC. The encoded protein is CASSARFRRTRAKDEQFF.